The 18 T cell receptor beta chains in this list originate from one sample, sequenced in a study of cytomegalovirus exposure and HLA in healthy donors. The study ran its PCR with 60 Vbeta and 13 Jbeta primers. Measured with immunoSEQ multiplex PCR; TCRdb has only the in-frame clones, and not every one. Of some 180,000 clones listed, over 60% were seen once; the top ten hold 1.5% to 2%. Material for sequencing was PBMCs. The origin of the receptors is a young man in good health and CMV-seronegative.

V usage is TRBV29-1 and J usage is TRBJ2-2, with a tentative D call TRBD1 (6 bases). This CDR3 region has 13 residues. Germline V gives CDR1 SQVTM, CDR2 ANQGSEA. V was shortened by 6 bases and J by 6 bases, with 14 bases between the two germline ends. The CDR3: CSVSTQGSGELFF. The CDR3, as DNA: TGCAGCGTCTCTACACAGGGTTCCGGGGAGCTGTTTTTT.

This chain uses TRBV19 with TRBJ1-5; D is unresolved. Deletions cut 5 bases from V and 1 base from J, with 6 bases between. The CDR3 length is 13 residues. Germline lookup yields CDR1 LNHDA and CDR2 SQIVND (reference sequence). In DNA, the CDR3 is TGTGCCAGTAGTTCCAGGAGCAATCAGCCCCAGCATTTT. Protein: CASSSRSNQPQHF.

The rearrangement joins TRBV5-1 to TRBJ2-7; D perhaps matches TRBD1 (6 bases). Between the trimmed V and J ends, which lost 0 bases and 2 bases, there was a span of 15 bases. CDR3 size: 16 residues. Germline V lookup: CDR1 SGHRS, CDR2 YFSETQ. CDR3 nucleotide sequence: TGCGCCAGCAGCTTGGTCCAGGGGTCTGGGACCTACGAGCAGTACTTC. It encodes CASSLVQGSGTYEQYF.

The chain uses TRBV2 and TRBJ1-2, with TRBD1 matching over 9 bases. The germline CDR1 and CDR2 sequences are SNHLY and FYNNEI. J was trimmed by 6 bases and V by 3 bases; bases with no gene match: 5. This CDR3 has 14 residues. The CDR3 sequence: CASSDYRGLDGYTF. CDR3 in DNA: TGTGCCAGCAGTGATTACAGGGGGCTCGATGGCTACACCTTC.

V and J are TRBV5-1 and TRBJ2-1; 15 nucleotides match TRBD2. The CDR3 totals 16 residues. The trim removed 3 bases at V and 7 bases at J, leaving 5 bases unmatched. Germline CDR1 reads SGHRS; CDR2 reads YFSETQ. The CDR3 sequence is CASSWEGLAGGNEQFF. The DNA for the CDR3 is TGCGCCAGCAGCTGGGAGGGACTAGCGGGGGGAAATGAGCAGTTCTTC.

The chain combines TRBV19 with TRBJ1-6; D not resolved. V lost 3 bases, J lost 4 bases, and 13 bases lay in between. CDR3 length equals 16 residues. From germline, CDR1 is LNHDA and CDR2 SQIVND (reference sequence). The CDR3 protein is CASSIGPRIYNSPLHF. CDR3 nucleotides: TGTGCCAGTAGTATCGGTCCGAGGATTTATAATTCACCCCTCCACTTT.

This chain joins TRBV11-2 and TRBJ2-5, with TRBD2 matching over 9 bases. The DNA end favors TRBJ2-7, so the J call may be wrong. Germline CDR1 SGHAT, CDR2 FQNNGV. The CDR3 sequence is 17 residues long. This CDR3 is CASSLDRVTSGTYEQYF. The CDR3 coding sequence is TGTGCCAGCAGCTTAGATCGGGTGACTAGCGGTACCTACGAGCAGTACTTC.

In this sample, this clone turned up a few times. The chain is built from TRBV5-6 and TRBJ1-1; possible D gene TRBD1, 5 bases. This CDR3 region has 14 residues. CDR1 and CDR2 (germline): SGHDT, YYEEEE. Trimming cost V 0 bases and J 2 bases, with 8 bases left between them. This CDR3 reads CASSLGTRNTEAFF. CDR3 sequence (DNA): TGTGCCAGCAGCTTGGGGACACGAAACACTGAAGCTTTCTTT.

This rearrangement joins TRBV11-2 to TRBJ2-5; a weak D match, TRBD1 (6 bases). The ends were cut back, 6 bases at V and 0 bases at J, with 11 bases in the middle. The CDR3 contains 14 residues. The germline gives CDR1 SGHAT, CDR2 FQNNGV. The CDR3 loop is CASRPRDNQETQYF. CDR3 DNA sequence: TGTGCCAGCAGACCCCGGGACAACCAAGAGACCCAGTACTTC.

Ten or more counts support this clone. The chain carries TRBV6-5 and TRBJ1-1; tentative D call: TRBD1 (6 bases). The CDR3 covers 13 residues. Trimming stripped 5 bases from V and 4 bases from J, with 11 bases between. Per germline, CDR1 MNHEY and CDR2 SVGAGI. In DNA form, the CDR3 reads TGTGCCAGCAGTCAGGGGACGTTCACTGAAGCTTTCTTT. Encoded protein: CASSQGTFTEAFF.

The chain links TRBV9 to TRBJ1-1, with a weak D call TRBD1 (5 bases). The V gene lost 0 bases and the J gene lost 5 bases, with 11 bases spanning the gap. CDR1 is SGDLS and CDR2 is YYNGEE in the germline V gene. This CDR3 comprises 14 residues. CDR3 DNA sequence: TGTGCCAGCAGCGTAGATCCGGGGGAAACTGAAGCTTTCTTT. It specifies CASSVDPGETEAFF. The complete variable domain, with remaining parts taken from reference TRBV9 and TRBJ1-1, reads DSGVTQTPKHLITATGQRVTLRCSPRSGDLSVYWYQQSLDQGLQFLIQYYNGEERAKGNILERFSAQQFPDLHSELNLSSLELGDSALYFCASSVDPGETEAFFGQGTRLTVV.

This clone was seen more than once but under ten times. The V gene is TRBV19, the J gene TRBJ2-7; D remains ambiguous. The CDR3 sequence is 15 residues long. Germline V gene sequence: CDR1 LNHDA, CDR2 SQIVND (reference sequence). The V and J ends lost 3 bases and 0 bases respectively, with 12 bases between them. The CDR3 DNA sequence: TGTGCCAGTAGTATCATTCCCGGGTTCTCCTACGAGCAGTACTTC. As protein: CASSIIPGFSYEQYF. Full variable domain (rest looked up from reference TRBV19 and TRBJ2-7): DGGITQSPKYLFRKEGQNVTLSCEQNLNHDAMYWYRQDPGQGLRLIYYSQIVNDFQKGDIAEGYSVSREKKESFPLTVTSAQKNPTAFYLCASSIIPGFSYEQYFGPGTRLTVT.

This sequence joins TRBV2 and TRBJ1-1, with TRBD1 matching over 11 bases. This CDR3 has 16 amino acids. The germline V gene encodes CDR1 SNHLY and CDR2 FYNNEI. Germline trimming cut 7 bases from V and 4 bases from J; bases unmatched to any gene: 11. CDR3 sequence (DNA): TGTGCCAGCACATCTAGGACAGGGGGCTGGGGCACTGAAGCTTTCTTT. Protein product: CASTSRTGGWGTEAFF.

The CDR3 is CASSPGQNTGELFF. The CDR3 DNA follows: TGTGCCAGCAGTCCCGGACAGAACACCGGGGAGCTGTTTTTT. The J gene is TRBJ2-2, the V gene TRBV6-5; tentatively, D is TRBD1 (5 bases). The germline V gene encodes CDR1 MNHEY and CDR2 SVGAGI. The CDR3 is 14 amino acids. V was trimmed by 5 bases and J by 1 base, leaving 8 bases between them.

This clone was counted a few times. The chain links TRBV11-3 to TRBJ1-5; TRBD1 agrees at 7 bases. CDR1 and CDR2 (germline): SGHNT, YENEEA. The CDR3 loop spans 15 amino acids. With V trimmed by 5 bases and J by 6 bases, 10 bases remained unmatched. The CDR3 is CASSPGTECAQPQHF. CDR3 coding DNA: TGTGCCAGCAGCCCTGGGACAGAGTGCGCTCAGCCCCAGCATTTT.

The gene calls are TRBV5-4 and TRBJ1-2; D is ambiguous. Germline lookup yields CDR1 SGHNT and CDR2 YYREEE (reference sequence). Deletions cut 0 bases from V and 7 bases from J, with 13 bases between. This CDR3 has 14 residues. CDR3 protein: CASSLARGAAGYTF. DNA of the CDR3: TGTGCCAGCAGCTTGGCTCGGGGTGCGGCTGGCTACACCTTC.

The CDR3 reads CASRLLAGGNTGELFF. CDR3 nucleotides: TGTGCCAGTAGGCTCCTAGCGGGAGGGAACACCGGGGAGCTGTTTTTT. The chain links TRBV19 to TRBJ2-2; 11 bases align to TRBD2. The CDR3 is 16 amino acids. CDR1 and CDR2 from the germline V gene are LNHDA and SQIVND (reference sequence). V shed 6 bases and J 1 base; nucleotides not matched to a gene: 4.

This clone appeared a single time. The V call is TRBV5-4, the J call TRBJ2-5; 7 nucleotides align to TRBD2. The J call may be incorrect, as the DNA end agrees better with TRBJ2-7. CDR3 size: 15 residues. Germline V gives CDR1 SGHNT, CDR2 YYREEE (reference sequence). This chain's CDR3 is CASSSSGGRTYEQYF. DNA of the CDR3: TGTGCCAGCAGCTCTAGCGGTGGGAGAACCTACGAGCAGTACTTC.